This T cell receptor beta chain comes out of a study of T cells in Graves' hyperthyroidism and ophthalmopathy. Notes on the study in general: Most thyroid clonotypes expanded above 0.001 were also detected in blood. Ophthalmopathy could be told apart from stable hyperthyroidism with a 13 V-J model.

Amplified TCR beta CDR3 regions came from RNA transcripts. The study used the HTBI primer set for a first-round RT-PCR of the TCR CDR3. In TCRdb, the multiplex PCR reads were re-called with MiXCR into one record per CDR3 protein. Of around 540,000 distinct CDR3 sequences in the sample, 46% were seen once. The sample holds many counts of this clonotype. Its antigen is still unknown. The CDR3 totals 14 residues. CDR1 is MGHDK, CDR2 SYGVNS, per germline. The V and J ends lost 5 bases and 7 bases, in that order; junction bases with no gene match: 6. This chain connects TRBV25-1 to TRBJ1-4, with TRBD1 matching over 8 bases. The clonotype comes from a woman aged 18-29 years with Graves' hyperthyroidism. The sequencing input was peripheral blood or thyroid tissue (not recorded which). The CDR3 DNA follows: TGTGCCAGCAGTCGACAGGGGTTGGGTGAAAAACTGTTTTTT. This gives the protein CASSRQGLGEKLFF.